The 30 T cell receptor beta chains below all came from one sample that was sequenced in a study of blood T cell repertoires in COVID-19. The protocol was immunoSEQ multiplex PCR, while the TCRdb copy is restricted to in-frame clones and leaves out a portion. The table shows about 58,000 clones, with around 89% occurring only once. Sequencing input: peripheral blood. The receptor source for this set is a woman aged 55-75 years with active COVID-19.

This sequence joins TRBV7-9 and TRBJ2-2; D ambiguous. The CDR3 spans 16 residues. V lost 4 bases, J lost 4 bases, and 16 bases lay in between. The germline V gene has CDR1 SEHNR and CDR2 FQNEAQ (reference sequence). The CDR3 DNA follows: TGTGCCAGCAGCTCCCAGTCCGTTTACGCCACCGGGGAGCTGTTTTTT. Amino acids: CASSSQSVYATGELFF.

The rearrangement uses TRBV2 and TRBJ1-2; D remains ambiguous. The V end lost 6 bases, the J end lost 2 bases, and 10 bases lay between the germline ends. Germline values: CDR1 SNHLY, CDR2 FYNNEI. There are 13 residues in the CDR3. The CDR3 sequence: CASSTDKNYGYTF. Here the CDR3 DNA reads TGTGCCAGCAGCACCGACAAAAACTATGGCTACACCTTC.

This clone occurred once. The rearrangement uses TRBV29-1 and TRBJ2-1; no clear D. CDR3 length equals 13 residues. CDR1 and CDR2 from the germline V gene are SQVTM and ANQGSEA. The ends were cut back, 6 bases at V and 7 bases at J, with 16 bases in the middle. CDR3 region: CSVTTMALNEQFF. The CDR3 coding sequence is TGCAGCGTAACGACAATGGCGCTTAATGAGCAGTTCTTC.

The chain recombines TRBV9 with TRBJ2-2; no reliable D call. The CDR3 extends over 15 amino acids. The V end lost 3 bases, the J end lost 1 base, and 10 bases lay between the germline ends. Germline V gene lookup returns CDR1 SGDLS and CDR2 YYNGEE. DNA of the CDR3: TGTGCCAGCAGCGCTCTCCCAGGGAACACCGGGGAGCTGTTTTTT. It specifies CASSALPGNTGELFF.

The chain carries TRBV9 and TRBJ2-2; TRBD2 might be the D (5 bases). V was shortened by 0 bases and J by 6 bases, with 9 bases between the two germline ends. The CDR3 is 14 residues long. Germline V gene data show CDR1 as SGDLS and CDR2 as YYNGEE. The CDR3 bases are TGTGCCAGCAGCGTAGTATCGGGGTCCGGGGAGCTGTTTTTT. This encodes CASSVVSGSGELFF.

The genes are TRBV5-8 and TRBJ1-2; 7 bases align to TRBD1. This CDR3 has 15 residues. With V trimmed by 2 bases and J by 0 bases, 4 bases remained unmatched. CDR1 is SGHTS, CDR2 YDEGEE, per germline. CDR3 region: CASSFPGQPNYGYTF. Here the CDR3 DNA reads TGTGCCAGCAGCTTTCCGGGACAGCCTAACTATGGCTACACCTTC.

This chain uses TRBV6-5 with TRBJ2-1; the match to TRBD1 covers 7 bases. V lost 7 bases and J lost 0; bases outside the gene matches: 3. This CDR3 comprises 14 residues. From germline, CDR1 is MNHEY and CDR2 SVGAGI. For the CDR3, the DNA is TGTGCCAGCACTTGGGACAGCTCCTACAATGAGCAGTTCTTC. Its translation is CASTWDSSYNEQFF.

This chain connects TRBV13 to TRBJ2-5; 8 bases line up with TRBD2. The V segment lost 5 bases and the J segment 4 bases; nucleotides outside the gene matches: 3. This CDR3 region has 13 residues. Germline CDR1 is PRHDT and CDR2 is FYEKMQ (reference sequence). CDR3 loop: CASSPGGGETQYF. In nucleotides, the CDR3 is TGTGCCAGCAGCCCGGGGGGGGGAGAGACCCAGTACTTC. The variable domain in full, with the rest retrieved from reference TRBV13 and TRBJ2-5, is AAGVIQSPRHLIKEKRETATLKCYPIPRHDTVYWYQQGPGQDPQFLISFYEKMQSDKGSIPDRFSAQQFSDYHSELNMSSLELGDSALYFCASSPGGGETQYFGPGTRLLVL.

This chain links TRBV2 with TRBJ1-2; maybe TRBD1 (5 bases). V was clipped by 4 bases and J by 2 bases, with 14 bases between them. The CDR3 is made up of 15 amino acids. Germline CDR1 and CDR2: SNHLY and FYNNEI. The CDR3 sequence: CASSAGVEGNYGYTF. CDR3 DNA: TGTGCCAGCAGTGCTGGGGTGGAGGGGAACTATGGCTACACCTTC.

The chain uses TRBV27 and TRBJ1-2; D might be TRBD1 (6 bases). In germline, CDR1 is MNHEY, CDR2 SMNVEV (reference sequence). The CDR3 length is 17 residues. Trimming removed 4 bases from V and 5 bases from J, with 23 bases in between. CDR3 nucleotides: TGTGCCAGCAGTTCGCCCCGGACAGATCCGCAAGGGTATGGCTACACCTTC. It encodes CASSSPRTDPQGYGYTF.

The chain has TRBV9 and TRBJ2-2; no firm D call. The V end was cut by 4 bases, the J end by 8 bases, with 9 bases between. There are 12 residues in the CDR3. From germline, CDR1 is SGDLS and CDR2 YYNGEE. In nucleotides, the CDR3 is TGTGCCAGCAGCCCTACTGTGGGGGAGCTGTTTTTT. It encodes CASSPTVGELFF.

V and J are TRBV28 and TRBJ2-1; 10 bases match TRBD1. This CDR3 has 15 amino acids. CDR1 is MDHEN and CDR2 is SYDVKM in the germline V gene. Unmatched junction bases numbered 5, after V lost 4 bases and J lost 5 bases. The CDR3 region has the DNA TGTGCCAGCAGTTCTCCGGGACAGGGGCACAATGAGCAGTTCTTC. Translated, it gives CASSSPGQGHNEQFF.

The chain recombines TRBV7-6 with TRBJ2-1; 14 positions agree with TRBD2. With V trimmed by 3 bases and J by 4 bases, 8 bases remained unmatched. Germline-derived CDR1 and CDR2 are SGHVS and FNYEAQ. This CDR3 has 18 residues. The CDR3 spells CASSLRTSGGSPYNEQFF. CDR3 sequence (DNA): TGTGCCAGCAGCTTGCGGACTAGCGGGGGGTCCCCATACAATGAGCAGTTCTTC.

The gene calls are TRBV5-1 and TRBJ1-1; 7 nucleotides line up with TRBD1. This CDR3 spans 15 amino acids. The V segment lost 1 base and the J segment 7 bases; nucleotides outside the gene matches: 10. Germline V gives CDR1 SGHRS, CDR2 YFSETQ. The CDR3 loop is CASSLTGDTVGEAFF. For the CDR3, the DNA is TGCGCCAGCAGCTTGACAGGGGACACTGTAGGTGAAGCTTTCTTT. Full variable domain (missing parts from reference TRBV5-1 and TRBJ1-1): KAGVTQTPRYLIKTRGQQVTLSCSPISGHRSVSWYQQTPGQGLQFLFEYFSETQRNKGNFPGRFSGRQFSNSRSEMNVSTLELGDSALYLCASSLTGDTVGEAFFGQGTRLTVV.

The rearrangement uses TRBV14 and TRBJ2-3; no clear D. V was trimmed by 0 bases and J by 6 bases, leaving 10 bases between them. Germline loops: CDR1 SGHDN, CDR2 FVKESK. The CDR3 is 14 residues long. The DNA of the CDR3 is TGTGCCAGCAGCCAAGATCTCCCCCGGGATACGCAGTATTTT. Translating it yields CASSQDLPRDTQYF.

This clone was detected only once. In DNA form, the CDR3 reads TGCGCCAGCAGCCTCCCGAGCACAGATACGCAGTATTTT. It specifies CASSLPSTDTQYF. The V and J genes are TRBV4-1 and TRBJ2-3, with no clear D. V lost 4 bases, J lost 0 bases, and 5 bases lay in between. This CDR3 comprises 13 residues. CDR1 MGHRA and CDR2 YSYEKL come from the germline V gene.

The J gene is TRBJ2-2, the V gene TRBV29-1; possibly TRBD1 for D (6 bases). Germline CDR1 reads SQVTM; CDR2 reads ANQGSEA. Trimming shortened V by 7 bases and J by 1 base, and 10 bases separated the two germline ends. CDR3 length: 13 residues. CDR3: CSAGTLNTGELFF. The CDR3 DNA reads as TGCAGCGCCGGGACACTGAACACCGGGGAGCTGTTTTTT.

The chain couples TRBV5-3 to TRBJ1-5; 7 positions agree with TRBD1. TRBV5-3 is marked as an open reading frame, function uncertain. The CDR3 contains 16 residues. V lost 4 bases to trimming and J lost 5 bases; unmatched junction nucleotides: 12. As DNA, the CDR3 is TGTGCCAGAAGCCATGTCGACAGGGAGGCTCATCAGCCCCAGCATTTT. Translated, it gives CARSHVDREAHQPQHF.

The rearrangement joins TRBV4-3 to TRBJ1-2; 9 bases map to TRBD1. After removal of 4 bases from V and 0 bases from J, the junction contained 3 bases not matched to a gene. Looked up from germline, CDR1 is LGHNA and CDR2 is YSLEER. The CDR3 sequence is 15 residues long. The CDR3 spells CASSPWTGANYGYTF. In nucleotides, the CDR3 is TGCGCCAGCAGCCCGTGGACAGGGGCTAACTATGGCTACACCTTC.

V usage is TRBV7-6 and J usage is TRBJ2-5; D perhaps matches TRBD1 (6 bases). The germline gives CDR1 SGHVS, CDR2 FNYEAQ. The CDR3 is 13 residues long. V was pared by 3 bases and J by 4 bases, with 9 bases between. The CDR3 reads CASSFGGGETQYF. CDR3 nucleotide sequence: TGTGCCAGCAGCTTTGGGGGCGGAGAGACCCAGTACTTC.

J is TRBJ1-2 and V is TRBV18; D gene unclear. The V gene lost 2 bases and the J gene lost 7 bases, with 14 bases spanning the gap. The CDR3 consists of 14 residues. Looked up from germline, CDR1 is KGHSH and CDR2 is LQKENI. CDR3 nucleotide sequence: TGTGCCAGCTCACCATCTCAGGTTCCGAGTGGCTACACCTTC. Its protein product is CASSPSQVPSGYTF.

This chain connects TRBV27 to TRBJ1-4, with 9 bases that match TRBD1. V gave up 5 bases and J gave up 5 bases; unmatched junction bases: 3. Germline CDR1 reads MNHEY; CDR2 reads SMNVEV (reference sequence). There are 14 residues in the CDR3. The CDR3 here is CASSTGTGNEKLFF. The DNA for the CDR3 is TGTGCCAGCAGTACCGGGACAGGGAATGAAAAACTGTTTTTT.

The chain links TRBV19 to TRBJ1-2; D may be TRBD1 (5 bases). The CDR3 contains 14 residues. The germline V gene has CDR1 LNHDA and CDR2 SQIVND (reference sequence). Trimming left V 4 bases short and J 6 bases short, with 15 bases between. The CDR3 DNA is TGTGCCAGTAGTAGGCAGGGTTCGAGCCATGGCTACACCTTC. Translated, it gives CASSRQGSSHGYTF.

CDR3 amino acids: CASRDPGLNTEAFF. The DNA for the CDR3 is TGTGCCAGCAGAGACCCAGGTCTGAACACTGAAGCTTTCTTT. The chain combines TRBV6-5 with TRBJ1-1; D remains ambiguous. The CDR3 is 14 amino acids. The germline gives CDR1 MNHEY, CDR2 SVGAGI. V lost 6 bases and J 0 bases, leaving 11 bases between the germline ends.

V is TRBV5-6 and J is TRBJ1-1; 10 nucleotides line up with TRBD1. Germline assignment: CDR1 SGHDT and CDR2 YYEEEE. Trimming cost V 2 bases and J 7 bases; bases outside gene matches: 8. The CDR3 length is 15 residues. The CDR3 region is CASSFDRGRRGEAFF. The CDR3 DNA reads as TGTGCCAGCAGCTTTGACAGGGGGCGTAGGGGTGAAGCTTTCTTT.

The chain combines TRBV9 with TRBJ2-3, with TRBD1 identical over 8 bases. This CDR3 has 17 residues. From germline, CDR1 is SGDLS and CDR2 YYNGEE. With V trimmed by 4 bases and J by 1 base, 11 bases remained unmatched. Here the CDR3 reads CASSSWTGTDGTDTQYF. CDR3 bases: TGTGCCAGCAGCTCATGGACAGGGACGGATGGCACAGATACGCAGTATTTT.

The chain uses TRBV7-2 and TRBJ2-2; D gene uncertain. CDR1 SGHTA and CDR2 FQGNSA come from the germline V gene. The CDR3 loop spans 13 amino acids. The V and J ends lost 4 bases and 4 bases respectively, with 7 bases between them. CDR3 loop: CASSSTFTGELFF. DNA for the CDR3: TGTGCCAGCAGCTCCACTTTCACCGGGGAGCTGTTTTTT.

The chain carries TRBV11-2 and TRBJ2-5; TRBD2 is a possible D gene (6 bases). CDR3 length: 15 residues. From germline, CDR1 is SGHAT and CDR2 FQNNGV. Trimming shortened V by 0 bases and J by 6 bases, and 14 bases separated the two germline ends. The CDR3 spells CASSLDSWRAQTQYF. CDR3 sequence (DNA): TGTGCCAGCAGCTTAGACTCCTGGAGGGCTCAGACCCAGTACTTC.

The DNA of the CDR3 is TGTGCCAGCAGTCTAAACGGTGGCTACACCTTC. Translated: CASSLNGGYTF. V gene TRBV6-5 combines with J gene TRBJ1-2, with D unresolved. Trimming removed 5 bases at V and 7 bases at J, with 8 bases between. Per the germline V gene, CDR1 is MNHEY and CDR2 is SVGAGI. The CDR3 runs to 11 residues.

The gene calls are TRBV5-4 and TRBJ2-6; D may be TRBD1 (5 bases). CDR1 is SGHNT, CDR2 YYREEE, per germline (reference sequence). The CDR3 consists of 17 residues. V lost 0 bases and J 3 bases, leaving 13 bases between the germline ends. CDR3 coding DNA: TGTGCCAGCAGCTTGGGGGGCGCGGCGGTTGGGGCCAACGTCCTGACTTTC. This translates into CASSLGGAAVGANVLTF.